The 10 T cell receptor beta chains below all came from one sample that was sequenced in a study of Ad26.COV2.S vaccination and SARS-CoV-2 variants. Clones were sequenced by immunoSEQ multiplex PCR, and TCRdb holds only the in-frame ones, with some missing. Here the sample spans about 260,000 clones, 70% to 90% being singletons. Specified treatment: 15 to 20 received Ad26.COV2.S at low or high dose, single or two shots; roughly five received placebo; per-sample allocation not given. Following the first vaccine or placebo injection, samples were taken on day 63. Specimen: peripheral blood, collected in a trial of Ad26.COV2.S vaccine versus placebo. The receptors here all came from a person aged 18-60 years who received the Ad26.COV2.S COVID-19 vaccine or a placebo.

The CDR3 loop is CASSSSGTSGNTIYF. The DNA of the CDR3 is TGCGCCAGCAGCTCCTCAGGAACTTCTGGAAACACCATATATTTT. The chain recombines TRBV5-1 with TRBJ1-3; D is undetermined. This CDR3 comprises 15 residues. Trimming shortened V by 3 bases and J by 1 base, and 11 bases separated the two germline ends. The germline V gene encodes CDR1 SGHRS and CDR2 YFSETQ. The complete variable domain, with remaining parts taken from reference TRBV5-1 and TRBJ1-3, reads KAGVTQTPRYLIKTRGQQVTLSCSPISGHRSVSWYQQTPGQGLQFLFEYFSETQRNKGNFPGRFSGRQFSNSRSEMNVSTLELGDSALYLCASSSSGTSGNTIYFGEGSWLTVV.

This clone was seen only a few times. CDR3 residues: CASSPTTGGQAYWNTEAFF. DNA for the CDR3: TGTGCCAGCAGCCCAACGACAGGGGGCCAAGCCTATTGGAACACTGAAGCTTTCTTT. The genes are TRBV5-6 and TRBJ1-1, with 10 bases that match TRBD1. V lost 4 bases, J lost 1 base, and 16 bases stayed unmatched. The CDR3 runs 19 residues. Germline V gives CDR1 SGHDT, CDR2 YYEEEE.

V is TRBV7-2 and J is TRBJ1-4; no clear D gene. This CDR3 is 12 amino acids long. The V end lost 7 bases, the J end lost 11 bases, and 14 bases lay between the germline ends. Germline V CDR1 and CDR2: SGHTA, FQGNSA. CDR3 sequence: CASNQPGMKLFF. The CDR3 nucleotides are TGTGCCAGCAACCAACCGGGAATGAAACTGTTTTTT. Combining the CDR3 with reference TRBV7-2 and TRBJ1-4 gives the whole variable domain GAGVSQSPSNKVTEKGKDVELRCDPISGHTALYWYRQSLGQGLEFLIYFQGNSAPDKSGLPSDRFSAERTGGSVSTLTIQRTQQEDSAVYLCASNQPGMKLFFGSGTQLSVL.

The chain employs TRBV29-1 and TRBJ1-1; perhaps TRBD1 as D (6 bases). V was shortened by 5 bases and J by 0 bases, with 13 bases between the two germline ends. CDR1 is SQVTM, CDR2 ANQGSEA, per germline. CDR3 size: 14 residues. CDR3 bases: TGCAGCGTTCAACAGGGAGCCTTGAACACTGAAGCTTTCTTT. Protein: CSVQQGALNTEAFF.

The chain combines TRBV12-5 with TRBJ2-5, with a tentative D call TRBD2 (5 bases). This CDR3 region has 14 residues. Looked up from germline, CDR1 is LGHNT and CDR2 is FRNRAP. Trimming stripped 6 bases from V and 5 bases from J, with 16 bases between. CDR3 in amino acids: CASGPRKWRETQYF. The CDR3 nucleotides read TGTGCTAGTGGCCCAAGGAAGTGGAGGGAGACCCAGTACTTC.

This chain connects TRBV4-2 to TRBJ1-5; a weak D match, TRBD1 (5 bases). The CDR3 has 16 amino acids. CDR1 and CDR2 from the germline V gene are LGHNA and YNFKEQ. V was trimmed by 0 bases and J by 2 bases, leaving 11 bases between them. This chain's CDR3 is CASSQEGVGGNQPQHF. CDR3 coding DNA: TGTGCCAGCAGCCAAGAAGGGGTAGGTGGCAATCAGCCCCAGCATTTT.

The chain uses TRBV12-3 or TRBV12-4 and TRBJ2-3, with D unclear. CDR3 length: 13 residues. V lost 0 bases and J 1 base, leaving 2 bases between the germline ends. CDR3 loop: CASSLAGTDTQYF. The CDR3 bases are TGTGCCAGCAGTTTAGCGGGCACAGATACGCAGTATTTT.

This clone was detected a few times. This sequence joins TRBV5-5 and TRBJ2-7; the D gene is possibly TRBD2 (5 bases). This CDR3 contains 14 residues. The ends were cut back, 4 bases at V and 0 bases at J, with 11 bases in the middle. Germline CDR1 and CDR2: SGHKS and YYEKEE (reference sequence). CDR3 DNA sequence: TGTGCCAGCAGCCGAGGACTGAACTCCTACGAGCAGTACTTC. Protein product: CASSRGLNSYEQYF.

This sequence joins TRBV7-3 and TRBJ2-3; TRBD2 aligns across 12 bases. From germline, CDR1 is SGHTA and CDR2 FQGTGA. V was clipped by 5 bases and J by 2 bases; unmatched bases: 11. There are 18 residues in the CDR3. The CDR3 reads CASSLATSGGPNTDTQYF. The CDR3 DNA reads TGTGCCAGCAGCCTTGCGACTAGCGGGGGTCCTAACACAGATACGCAGTATTTT.

V usage is TRBV4-1 and J usage is TRBJ1-2; D is ambiguous. This CDR3 comprises 16 residues. The V and J ends lost 0 bases and 4 bases respectively, with 15 bases between them. Germline CDR1 reads MGHRA; CDR2 reads YSYEKL. The DNA for the CDR3 is TGCGCCAGCAGCCAAGATGGGCACATACCACTCTATGGCTACACCTTC. This encodes CASSQDGHIPLYGYTF.